The TCR beta chain under discussion was sequenced for a study of blood T cell repertoires in COVID-19. Across the study: Collection of acute and convalescent COVID-19 samples took place in the United States, Italy and Spain.

In the original processing: Estimates of nucleated cell counts were drawn from the amplification of reference gene primers. Sequencing was performed with immunoSEQ multiplex PCR; in TCRdb, only in-frame clones are kept and a portion is missing. The DNA gave D and trimming, while V, J and clone size come from that table. The sample contains around 250,000 clones, approximately 83% of which appear only once. CDR1 is SGHRS, CDR2 YFSETQ, per germline. The junction had 5 bases not matched to a gene; V was cut back by 5 bases and J by 5 bases. CDR3 length: 15 residues. The specimen sequenced was PBMCs or T cells enriched from blood (not recorded which). This TCR derives from a woman aged 45-59 years who had recovered from COVID-19. The gene calls are TRBV5-1 and TRBJ2-1, with TRBD2 identical over 12 bases. The CDR3 nucleotides are TGCGCCAGCAGTACTAGCGGGAGGACCCACAATGAGCAGTTCTTC. Protein sequence: CASSTSGRTHNEQFF.